These 21 T cell receptor beta chains were all obtained from the same sample, sequenced in a study of shared clonotypes between healthy human individuals (dated by TCRdb to about 2020). The library was generated by the immunoSEQ multiplex PCR assay. TCRdb retrieved this table from immuneACCESS and kept in-frame rearrangements only. Not all clones are present; in checked studies, unresolved V genes account for under half, and no reason is known for the remainder. Present in this sample are 2 million to 2.5 million clones, around 92% of which were seen just once. 0.3% to 0.45% of the sample is held by the ten biggest clonotypes. Sequencing was done on a sample of naive CD4+ T cells from PBMCs. What the cell subset or site label conveys for this sample: CD45RA+ positively selected. These receptors all stem from a man younger than 35 in good health. Some clones in this sample may be carry-over from other donors' samples.

The chain recombines TRBV9 with TRBJ2-1; 8 bases agree with TRBD2. Germline CDR1 is SGDLS and CDR2 is YYNGEE. The CDR3 covers 22 residues. The V segment lost 1 base and the J segment 3 bases; nucleotides outside the gene matches: 24. The CDR3 bases are TGTGCCAGCAGCGTAAGAAAGGTGCCAGCGGGAGACCCTGAGGATATCTACAATGAGCAGTTCTTC. Protein: CASSVRKVPAGDPEDIYNEQFF.

This clone was detected only once. This chain links TRBV11-2 with TRBJ2-3, with TRBD1 identical over 8 bases. V was pared by 1 base and J by 0 bases, with 3 bases of the junction left unmatched. The CDR3 is 16 amino acids. Germline CDR1 reads SGHAT; CDR2 reads FQNNGV. This CDR3 is CASSLVAGGSTDTQYF. For the CDR3, the DNA is TGTGCCAGCAGCTTAGTTGCAGGGGGCAGCACAGATACGCAGTATTTT.

The CDR3 DNA reads TGCGCCAGCAGCTTGGCCCTCGGCGGGGGAGTGATCGAGCAGTACTTC. Residues: CASSLALGGGVIEQYF. This chain joins TRBV5-1 and TRBJ2-7; 7 nucleotides line up with TRBD2. The trim removed 0 bases at V and 6 bases at J, leaving 12 bases unmatched. Germline assignment: CDR1 SGHRS and CDR2 YFSETQ. The CDR3 consists of 16 residues.

The rearrangement links TRBV29-1 to TRBJ2-7, with D tentatively TRBD2 (5 bases). Per germline, CDR1 SQVTM and CDR2 ANQGSEA. This CDR3 is built from 13 residues. With 1 base removed from V and 2 bases from J, the gap between germline ends came to 9 bases. In nucleotides, the CDR3 is TGCAGCGTTGAAGTAAGCGGACCCTACGAGCAGTACTTC. Protein product: CSVEVSGPYEQYF.

The V call is TRBV10-2, the J call TRBJ1-2; maybe TRBD1 (6 bases). The CDR3 spans 14 residues. Germline CDR1 is WSHSY and CDR2 is SAAADI. Trimming removed 3 bases from V and 8 bases from J, with 16 bases in between. CDR3 sequence reads: CASSDGGGLLGYTF. In DNA, the CDR3 is TGCGCCAGCAGTGATGGGGGCGGGCTTCTCGGCTACACCTTC.

The chain recombines TRBV5-4 with TRBJ2-1; 9 nucleotides agree with TRBD2. Per germline, CDR1 SGHNT and CDR2 YYREEE (reference sequence). After removal of 4 bases from V and 7 bases from J, the junction contained 9 bases not matched to a gene. The CDR3 sequence is 15 residues long. CDR3: CASSKSGLAINEQFF. In DNA, the CDR3 is TGTGCCAGCAGCAAATCGGGACTAGCCATTAATGAGCAGTTCTTC.

The chain has TRBV28 and TRBJ1-1, with D perhaps TRBD1 (5 bases). Germline V lookup: CDR1 MDHEN, CDR2 SYDVKM. This CDR3 has 16 residues. V gave up 8 bases and J gave up 3 bases, with 22 bases separating them. The CDR3 loop reads CASRDLDFWGYTEAFF. Here the CDR3 DNA reads TGTGCCAGCCGGGACTTGGACTTCTGGGGCTACACTGAAGCTTTCTTT.

The CDR3 bases are TGTGCCAGCAGTTCTCTAGCGCGCAATGAGCAGTTCTTC. It codes for CASSSLARNEQFF. The chain employs TRBV28 and TRBJ2-1; a weak D match, TRBD2 (6 bases). Between the trimmed V and J ends, which lost 4 bases and 6 bases, there was a span of 10 bases. Germline-derived CDR1 and CDR2 are MDHEN and SYDVKM. The CDR3 loop spans 13 amino acids. The whole variable domain, filled in from reference TRBV28 and TRBJ2-1, reads DVKVTQSSRYLVKRTGEKVFLECVQDMDHENMFWYRQDPGLGLRLIYFSYDVKMKEKGDIPEGYSVSREKKERFSLILESASTNQTSMYLCASSSLARNEQFFGPGTRLTVL.

The CDR3, as DNA: TGTGCCAGCAGCTTAGAGGGCAGCAAACGAGAGACCCAGTACTTC. This translates into CASSLEGSKRETQYF. The V and J genes are TRBV5-8 and TRBJ2-5; possibly TRBD2 for D (5 bases). V was trimmed by 2 bases and J by 4 bases, leaving 15 bases between them. The germline V gene has CDR1 SGHTS and CDR2 YDEGEE. The CDR3 totals 15 residues.

V is TRBV30 and J is TRBJ1-5; D remains ambiguous. The V and J ends lost 2 bases and 1 base respectively, with 6 bases between them. Germline CDR1 is GTSNPN and CDR2 is SVGIG (reference sequence). The CDR3 sequence is 13 residues long. CDR3 sequence (DNA): TGTGCCTGGAGTATAGGGAGCAATCAGCCCCAGCATTTT. Its protein is CAWSIGSNQPQHF. The variable domain in full, with the rest retrieved from reference TRBV30 and TRBJ1-5, is SQTIHQWPATLVQPVGSPLSLECTVEGTSNPNLYWYRQAAGRGLQLLFYSVGIGQISSEVPQNLSASRPQDRQFILSSKKLLLSDSGFYLCAWSIGSNQPQHFGDGTRLSIL.

The CDR3 protein is CASSPKTVWDRAFF. The CDR3 nucleotides read TGTGCCAGCAGTCCTAAGACAGTCTGGGATAGGGCTTTCTTT. The chain has TRBV28 and TRBJ1-1, with a tentative D call TRBD1 (5 bases). V shed 5 bases and J shed 11 bases, with 21 bases lying between them. This CDR3 has 14 amino acids. Germline-derived CDR1 and CDR2 are MDHEN and SYDVKM.

This chain joins TRBV5-1 and TRBJ2-5; D is uncertain. Trimming took off 1 base at V and 5 bases at J, with 12 bases between the two ends. Germline-derived CDR1 and CDR2 are SGHRS and YFSETQ. The CDR3 contains 14 residues. The CDR3 sequence is CASSLFRLGETQYF. CDR3 sequence (DNA): TGCGCCAGCAGCTTGTTCCGGCTTGGGGAGACCCAGTACTTC.

Points on this clone: The same CDR3 also results from other DNA sequences found in this sample. The CDR3 spells CASSLSWNTDTQYF. The CDR3 region has the DNA TGTGCCAGCAGCTTATCGTGGAACACAGATACGCAGTATTTT. The rearrangement uses TRBV7-9 and TRBJ2-3; D is unresolved. This CDR3 comprises 14 residues. Germline values: CDR1 SEHNR, CDR2 FQNEAQ (reference sequence). V gave up 2 bases and J gave up 2 bases, with 8 bases separating them.

In this sample, this clone turned up a few times. The chain joins TRBV29-1 to TRBJ1-1; 8 bases are shared with TRBD1. The CDR3 extends over 12 amino acids. Germline V gene lookup returns CDR1 SQVTM and CDR2 ANQGSEA. Trimming took 5 bases from V and 4 from J; bases not matched to a gene: 3. CDR3 protein: CSVRTGSTEAFF. In DNA, the CDR3 is TGCAGCGTTAGGACAGGGAGCACTGAAGCTTTCTTT. The whole variable domain, filled in from reference TRBV29-1 and TRBJ1-1, reads SAVISQKPSRDICQRGTSLTIQCQVDSQVTMMFWYRQQPGQSLTLIATANQGSEATYESGFVIDKFPISRPNLTFSTLTVSNMSPEDSSIYLCSVRTGSTEAFFGQGTRLTVV.

This clone was observed once. The chain combines TRBV11-2 with TRBJ1-1; D unresolved. CDR3 length: 14 residues. Trimming removed 6 bases from V and 1 base from J, with 12 bases in between. CDR1 and CDR2 (germline): SGHAT, FQNNGV. In DNA, the CDR3 is TGTGCCAGCAGACCGGAGAGGAGGAACACTGAAGCTTTCTTT. The encoded protein is CASRPERRNTEAFF.

The chain employs TRBV29-1 and TRBJ2-4; D perhaps matches TRBD1 (6 bases). From germline, CDR1 is SQVTM and CDR2 ANQGSEA. The V end lost 4 bases, the J end lost 0 bases, and 10 bases lay between the germline ends. CDR3 length equals 14 residues. This CDR3 is CSVGTVLAKNIQYF. CDR3 in DNA: TGCAGCGTTGGGACAGTCCTAGCCAAAAACATTCAGTACTTC.

The chain carries TRBV27 and TRBJ2-7; D gene unclear. Trimming pared 4 bases from V and 6 bases from J, leaving 10 bases between. CDR1 is MNHEY and CDR2 is SMNVEV in the germline V gene (reference sequence). The CDR3 totals 12 residues. The CDR3 region is CASSSRRLEQYF. The CDR3 DNA reads as TGTGCCAGCAGTTCACGGCGGCTCGAGCAGTACTTC.

The gene calls are TRBV7-9 and TRBJ1-2, with 8 bases fitting TRBD1. The germline V gene encodes CDR1 SEHNR and CDR2 FQNEAQ (reference sequence). V was pared by 5 bases and J by 10 bases, with 12 bases of the junction left unmatched. The CDR3 has 14 amino acids. CDR3 loop: CASSPGGQATLYTF. CDR3 DNA sequence: TGTGCCAGCAGCCCTGGGGGACAGGCGACCCTCTACACCTTC.

The rearrangement joins TRBV11-1 to TRBJ2-2; 7 bases map to TRBD1. Germline CDR1 is SGHAT and CDR2 is FQDESV (reference sequence). CDR3 length: 14 residues. V shed 5 bases, J shed 4 bases, and the junction held 4 bases outside the gene matches. The CDR3 is CASSRDRATGELFF. In DNA form, the CDR3 reads TGTGCCAGCAGCCGAGACAGGGCCACCGGGGAGCTGTTTTTT.

The J gene is TRBJ2-4, the V gene TRBV30, with 9 bases fitting TRBD1. The CDR3 length is 14 residues. CDR1 and CDR2 from the germline V gene are GTSNPN and SVGIG (reference sequence). V gave up 3 bases and J gave up 8 bases; unmatched junction bases: 8. The CDR3: CAWRIQGAADIQYF. The CDR3, as DNA: TGTGCCTGGAGGATACAGGGGGCCGCGGACATTCAGTACTTC.

The genes are TRBV9 and TRBJ1-5; D remains ambiguous. The CDR3 consists of 14 residues. Trimming took off 3 bases at V and 7 bases at J, with 14 bases between the two ends. The germline V gene encodes CDR1 SGDLS and CDR2 YYNGEE. This CDR3 is CASSDGTGWQPQHF. As DNA, the CDR3 is TGTGCCAGCAGCGACGGTACGGGCTGGCAGCCCCAGCATTTT.